This T cell receptor (beta chain) emerged from a study of Ad26.COV2.S vaccination and SARS-CoV-2 variants. Overall study results and limits: Substantial breadth in spike-specific CD8+ and CD4+ T cell responses was reportedly seen after vaccination.

Regarding this clone: Its antigen is undetermined.

Deletions cut 7 bases from V and 0 bases from J, with 19 bases between. The CDR3 sequence is 17 residues long. The germline gives CDR1 SNHLY, CDR2 FYNNEI. Assay used: immunoSEQ multiplex PCR; TCRdb lists only in-frame clones, some missing. The top ten hold roughly 3.2% of the sample, which has 300,000 to 500,000 clones, 75% to 90% seen once. Treatment noted: some 20 received Ad26.COV2.S at low or high dose, single or two shots; roughly 5 received placebo; per-sample allocation not given. After the first vaccine or placebo injection, samples were drawn on day 63. An Ad26 vector expressing Wuhan-strain SARS-CoV-2 spike served as the vaccine.

The gene calls are TRBV2 and TRBJ2-4; D may be TRBD2 (6 bases). The source is a person between 18 and 59 years old who received the Ad26.COV2.S COVID-19 vaccine or a placebo. Sample: peripheral blood, taken in a trial of Ad26.COV2.S vaccine versus placebo. CDR3 sequence (DNA): TGTGCCAGCATATGGAGGGAAAGAGAACTAGCCAAAAACATTCAGTACTTC. This codes for CASIWRERELAKNIQYF. The full variable domain, rest sourced from reference TRBV2 and TRBJ2-4, is EPEVTQTPSHQVTQMGQEVILRCVPISNHLYFYWYRQILGQKVEFLVSFYNNEISEKSEIFDDQFSVERPDGSNFTLKIRSTKLEDSAMYFCASIWRERELAKNIQYFGAGTRLSVL.